The T cell receptor (beta chain) under discussion was sequenced for a study of cytomegalovirus exposure and HLA in healthy donors. Across the whole study: The 120 or so validation repertoires used a platform that matched the one used for the approximately 610 first-cohort repertoires, as a later analysis reported.

This CDR3 region has 16 residues. The germline CDR1 and CDR2 sequences are SGHRS and YFSETQ. The germline V and J ends were trimmed by 2 bases and 2 bases, with 14 bases remaining between them. This table comes from immunoSEQ multiplex PCR, and its TCRdb copy is limited to in-frame clones, with some not included. The sample includes over 150,000 clones, around 84% of them seen just once. The receptor was isolated from a young man in good health and CMV-seropositive. The material sequenced was PBMCs. This chain connects TRBV5-1 to TRBJ2-1; weak D call: TRBD2 (5 bases). CDR3 residues: CASSLSNPGTYNEQFF. Here the CDR3 DNA reads TGCGCCAGCAGCTTATCTAACCCCGGGACCTACAATGAGCAGTTCTTC.